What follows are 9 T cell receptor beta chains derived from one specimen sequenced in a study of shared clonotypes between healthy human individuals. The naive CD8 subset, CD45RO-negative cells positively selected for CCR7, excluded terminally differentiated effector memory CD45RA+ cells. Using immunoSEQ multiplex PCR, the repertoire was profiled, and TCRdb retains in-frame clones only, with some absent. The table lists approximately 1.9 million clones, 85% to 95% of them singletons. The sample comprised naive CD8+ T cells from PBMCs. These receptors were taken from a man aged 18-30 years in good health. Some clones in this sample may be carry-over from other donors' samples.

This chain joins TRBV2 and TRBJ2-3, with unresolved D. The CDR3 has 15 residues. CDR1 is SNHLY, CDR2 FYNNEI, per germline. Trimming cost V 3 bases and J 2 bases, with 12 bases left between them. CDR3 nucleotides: TGTGCCAGCAGTGAGGCGGTCCCTGACACAGATACGCAGTATTTT. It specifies CASSEAVPDTDTQYF.

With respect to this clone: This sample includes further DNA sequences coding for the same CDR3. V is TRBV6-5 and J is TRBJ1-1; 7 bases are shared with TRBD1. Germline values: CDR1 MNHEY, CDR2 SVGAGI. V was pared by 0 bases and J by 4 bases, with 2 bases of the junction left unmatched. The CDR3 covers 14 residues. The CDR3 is CASSYSAGGTEAFF. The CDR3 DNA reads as TGTGCCAGCAGTTACTCGGCAGGGGGCACTGAAGCTTTCTTT.

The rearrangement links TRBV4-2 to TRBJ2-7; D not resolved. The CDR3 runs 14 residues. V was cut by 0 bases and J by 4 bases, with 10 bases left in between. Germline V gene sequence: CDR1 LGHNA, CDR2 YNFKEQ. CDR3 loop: CASSQEGPEYEQYF. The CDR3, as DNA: TGTGCCAGCAGCCAAGAGGGCCCGGAGTACGAGCAGTACTTC.

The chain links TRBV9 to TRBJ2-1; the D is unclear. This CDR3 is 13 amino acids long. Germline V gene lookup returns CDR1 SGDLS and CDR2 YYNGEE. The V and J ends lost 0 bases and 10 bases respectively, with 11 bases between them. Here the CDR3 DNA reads TGTGCCAGCAGCGTAGAACATCAGAGGGAGCAGTTCTTC. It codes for CASSVEHQREQFF.

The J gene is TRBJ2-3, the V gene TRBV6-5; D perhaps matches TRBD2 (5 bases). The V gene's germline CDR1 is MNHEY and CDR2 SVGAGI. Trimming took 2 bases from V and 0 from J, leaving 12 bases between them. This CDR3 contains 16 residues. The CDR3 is CASSYMRASSTDTQYF. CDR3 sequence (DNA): TGTGCCAGCAGTTACATGAGGGCCTCTAGCACAGATACGCAGTATTTT.

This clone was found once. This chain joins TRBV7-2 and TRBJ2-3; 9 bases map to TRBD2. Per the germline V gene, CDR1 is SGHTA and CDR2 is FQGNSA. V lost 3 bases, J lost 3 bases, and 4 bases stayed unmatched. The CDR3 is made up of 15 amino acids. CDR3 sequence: CASSLGGRGTDTQYF. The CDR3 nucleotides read TGTGCCAGCAGCTTGGGCGGGAGGGGGACAGATACGCAGTATTTT. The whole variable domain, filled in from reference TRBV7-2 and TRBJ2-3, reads GAGVSQSPSNKVTEKGKDVELRCDPISGHTALYWYRQSLGQGLEFLIYFQGNSAPDKSGLPSDRFSAERTGGSVSTLTIQRTQQEDSAVYLCASSLGGRGTDTQYFGPGTRLTVL.

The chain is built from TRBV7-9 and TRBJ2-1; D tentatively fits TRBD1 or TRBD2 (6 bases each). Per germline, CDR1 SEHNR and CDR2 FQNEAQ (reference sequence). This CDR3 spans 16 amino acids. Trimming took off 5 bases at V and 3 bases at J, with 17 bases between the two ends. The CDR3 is CASSPRRGTHYNEQFF. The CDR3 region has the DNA TGTGCCAGCAGCCCTCGGAGGGGGACCCACTACAATGAGCAGTTCTTC.

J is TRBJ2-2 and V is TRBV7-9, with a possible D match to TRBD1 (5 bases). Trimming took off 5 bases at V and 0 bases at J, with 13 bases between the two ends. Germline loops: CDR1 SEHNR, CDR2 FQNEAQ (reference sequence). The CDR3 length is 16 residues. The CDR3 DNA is TGTGCCAGCAGCCCTTCGACAGCTGCGAACACCGGGGAGCTGTTTTTT. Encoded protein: CASSPSTAANTGELFF. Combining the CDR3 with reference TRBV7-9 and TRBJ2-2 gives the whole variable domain DTGVSQNPRHKITKRGQNVTFRCDPISEHNRLYWYRQTLGQGPEFLTYFQNEAQLEKSRLLSDRFSAERPKGSFSTLEIQRTEQGDSAMYLCASSPSTAANTGELFFGEGSRLTVL.

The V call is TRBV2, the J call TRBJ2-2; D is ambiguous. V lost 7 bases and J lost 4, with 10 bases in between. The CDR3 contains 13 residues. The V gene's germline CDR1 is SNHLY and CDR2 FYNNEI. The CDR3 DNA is TGTGCCAGCACCCCAGTTGGCACCGGGGAGCTGTTTTTT. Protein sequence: CASTPVGTGELFF.